The 3 T cell receptor beta chains below were found in one sample sequenced in a study of control samples from healthy donors and cancer patients. The protocol was immunoSEQ multiplex PCR, while the TCRdb copy is restricted to in-frame clones and leaves out a portion. The table records roughly 150,000 clones, around 90% of them present only once. The sequenced sample was blood. The receptor set was obtained from a man aged 25 to 40 in good health.

V is TRBV5-1 and J is TRBJ1-3; the match to TRBD1 covers 7 bases. The germline CDR1 and CDR2 sequences are SGHRS and YFSETQ. This CDR3 contains 13 residues. J gave up 6 bases and V 4 bases, and 4 bases lay outside the gene matches. Here the CDR3 DNA reads TGCGCCAGCAGCGACGACAGGGAAAACACCATATATTTT. Protein product: CASSDDRENTIYF.

This clone was counted a single time. The chain links TRBV6-5 to TRBJ1-2; maybe TRBD1 (5 bases). The CDR3 spans 12 residues. Germline-derived CDR1 and CDR2 are MNHEY and SVGAGI. Trimming removed 8 bases from V and 5 bases from J, with 12 bases in between. The CDR3 sequence is CASGRDGYGYTF. CDR3 nucleotides: TGTGCCAGCGGCCGGGACGGGTATGGCTACACCTTC.

CDR3 in amino acids: CASSSGRQGVSYEQYF. CDR3 sequence (DNA): TGTGCCAGCAGCTCCGGGAGGCAGGGGGTTTCCTACGAGCAGTACTTC. This sequence joins TRBV6-2 or TRBV6-3 and TRBJ2-7; D is perhaps TRBD1 or TRBD2 (7 bases each). The germline V and J ends were trimmed by 6 bases and 1 base, with 19 bases remaining between them. There are 16 residues in the CDR3. Germline V lookup: CDR1 MNHEY, CDR2 SVGEGT.